This T cell receptor (beta chain) appears in the sequencing data of a study of CD8+ T cells in alopecia areata. Looking at the study overall: For the treated group, dosing was oral tofacitinib at 5 to 10 mg twice daily.

Extraction of RNA preceded its reverse transcription into cDNA, which served as the sequencing template. Only in-frame clones appear in the TCRdb table, and some are missing; sequencing was by immunoSEQ multiplex PCR. The sample carries 61,000 or so clones, over 95% recorded once. The junction had 5 bases not matched to a gene; V was cut back by 7 bases and J by 6 bases. Germline V gives CDR1 SQVTM, CDR2 ANQGSEA. The CDR3 has 12 amino acids. For this clone: The antigen remains unidentified.

Notes on the study in general: It was lesional scalp, especially alopecia totalis/universalis, that showed higher clonality than normal scalp.

Researchers picked out CD4+ and CD8+ T cells from PBMCs by sorting. This chain links TRBV29-1 with TRBJ2-7, with 11 bases that match TRBD1. The sequenced sample was CD8+ T cells sorted from blood, obtained at week 0. The TCR was taken from a human donor with alopecia areata. As DNA, the CDR3 is TGCAGCGGTGGACAGGGGGCGGGCGAGCAGTACTTC. As protein: CSGGQGAGEQYF.